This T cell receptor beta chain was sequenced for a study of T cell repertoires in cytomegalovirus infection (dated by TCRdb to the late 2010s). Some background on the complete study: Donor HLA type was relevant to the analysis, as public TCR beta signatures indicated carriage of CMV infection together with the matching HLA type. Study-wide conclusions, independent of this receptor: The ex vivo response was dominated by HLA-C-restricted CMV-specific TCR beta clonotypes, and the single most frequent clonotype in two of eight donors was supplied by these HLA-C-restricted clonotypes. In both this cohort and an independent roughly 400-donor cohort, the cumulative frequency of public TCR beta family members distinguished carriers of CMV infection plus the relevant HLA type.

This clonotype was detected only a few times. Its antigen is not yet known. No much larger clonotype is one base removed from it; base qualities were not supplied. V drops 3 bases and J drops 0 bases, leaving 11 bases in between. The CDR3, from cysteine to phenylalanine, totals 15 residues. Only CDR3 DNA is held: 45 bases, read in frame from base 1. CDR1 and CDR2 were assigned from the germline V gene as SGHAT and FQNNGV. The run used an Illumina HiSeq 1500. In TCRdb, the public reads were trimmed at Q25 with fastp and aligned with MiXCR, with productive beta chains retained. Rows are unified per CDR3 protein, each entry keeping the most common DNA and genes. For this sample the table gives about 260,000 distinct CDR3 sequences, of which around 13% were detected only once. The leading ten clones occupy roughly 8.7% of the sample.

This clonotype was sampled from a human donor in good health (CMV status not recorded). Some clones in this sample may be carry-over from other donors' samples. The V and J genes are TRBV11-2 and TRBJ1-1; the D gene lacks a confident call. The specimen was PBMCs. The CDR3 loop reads CASSFEGGLNTEAFF. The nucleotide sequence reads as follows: TGTGCCAGCAGCTTCGAGGGCGGGTTGAACACTGAAGCTTTCTTT.